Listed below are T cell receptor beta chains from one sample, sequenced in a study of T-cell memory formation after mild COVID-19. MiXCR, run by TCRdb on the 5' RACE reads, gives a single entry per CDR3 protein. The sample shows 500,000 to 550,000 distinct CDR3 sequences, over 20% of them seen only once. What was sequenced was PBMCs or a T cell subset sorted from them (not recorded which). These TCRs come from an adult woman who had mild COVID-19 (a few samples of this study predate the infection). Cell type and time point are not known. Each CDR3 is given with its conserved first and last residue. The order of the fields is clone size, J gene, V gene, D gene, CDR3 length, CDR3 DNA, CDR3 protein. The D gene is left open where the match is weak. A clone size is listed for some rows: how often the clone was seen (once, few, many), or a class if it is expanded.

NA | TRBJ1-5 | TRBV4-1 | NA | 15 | TGCGCCAGCAGCCAAGATGGGCAGCGCAATCAGCCCCAGCATTTT | CASSQDGQRNQPQHF
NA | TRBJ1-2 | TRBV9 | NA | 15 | TGTGCCAGCAGCGAATTCGGACGGACGAACTATGGCTACACCTTC | CASSEFGRTNYGYTF
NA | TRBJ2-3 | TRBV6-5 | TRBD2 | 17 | TGTGCCAGCAGTTACGGACTAGCGGGCTCGGGCACAGATACGCAGTATTTT | CASSYGLAGSGTDTQYF
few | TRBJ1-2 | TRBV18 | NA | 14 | TGTGCCAGCTCACCCGACAGCCCACTCTATGGCTACACCTTC | CASSPDSPLYGYTF
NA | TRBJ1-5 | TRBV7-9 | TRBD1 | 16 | TGTGCCAGCAGCGCCACGGGACAGAATAGCAATCAGCCCCAGCATTTT | CASSATGQNSNQPQHF
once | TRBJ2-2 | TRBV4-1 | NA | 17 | TGCGCCAGCCTATTGGATTTAGGACCATCGAACACCGGGGAGCTGTTTTTT | CASLLDLGPSNTGELFF
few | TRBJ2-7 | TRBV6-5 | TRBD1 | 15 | TGTGCCAGCAGGTCGGGACAGGCCGACTCCTACGAGCAGTACTTC | CASRSGQADSYEQYF
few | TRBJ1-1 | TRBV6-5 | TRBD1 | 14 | TGTGCCAGCAAAACAGGGGGGATGAACACTGAAGCTTTCTTT | CASKTGGMNTEAFF
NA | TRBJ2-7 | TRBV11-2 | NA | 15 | TGTGCCAGCAGCTCGATCCCTGACCTCCCTTACGAGCAGTACTTC | CASSSIPDLPYEQYF
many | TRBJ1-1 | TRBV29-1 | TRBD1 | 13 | TGCAGCGTTTTGGGACAGGGGGTCACTGAAGCTTTCTTT | CSVLGQGVTEAFF
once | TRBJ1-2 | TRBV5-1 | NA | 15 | TGCGCCAGCAGCACGACAGCAGAACCTAACTATGGCTACACCTTC | CASSTTAEPNYGYTF
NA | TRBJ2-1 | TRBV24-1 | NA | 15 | TGTGCCACCAGTGATCCCACTAGTACCACGGCCGAGCAGTTCTTC | CATSDPTSTTAEQFF
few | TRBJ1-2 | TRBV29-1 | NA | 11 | TGCAGCGTCCCTGGACTGAATGGCTACACCTTC | CSVPGLNGYTF
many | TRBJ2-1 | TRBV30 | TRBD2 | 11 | TGTGCCTGGAGTGCCGCGGGGGGGCAGTTCTTC | CAWSAAGGQFF
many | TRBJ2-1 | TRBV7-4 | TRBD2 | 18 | TGTGCCAGCAGACCTATCTCCCTTAGGCTCCGCGGGGGGAATGAGCAGTTCTTC | CASRPISLRLRGGNEQFF
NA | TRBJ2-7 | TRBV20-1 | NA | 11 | TGCAGTGCGGGCAGGGCTCACGAGCAGTACTTC | CSAGRAHEQYF
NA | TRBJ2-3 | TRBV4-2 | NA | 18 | TGTGCCAGCAGCCAAGAAGGAACCGGTGGACGAAGCACAGATACGCAGTATTTT | CASSQEGTGGRSTDTQYF
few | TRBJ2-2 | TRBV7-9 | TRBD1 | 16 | TGTGCCAGCAGCTCATATCGGGACAGGTCGGCCGGGGAGCTGTTTTTT | CASSSYRDRSAGELFF
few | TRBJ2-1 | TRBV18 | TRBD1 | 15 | TGTGCCAGCTCACCTTGGGGGACAGCCCACAATGAGCAGTTCTTC | CASSPWGTAHNEQFF
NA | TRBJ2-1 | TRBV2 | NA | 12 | TGTGCCAGCAGTGACGGGGCTTTTGAGCAGTTCTTC | CASSDGAFEQFF
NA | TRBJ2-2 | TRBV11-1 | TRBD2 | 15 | TGTGACAGCAGCTTGGGGACTAGTGGCACCGGGGAGCTGTTTTTT | CDSSLGTSGTGELFF
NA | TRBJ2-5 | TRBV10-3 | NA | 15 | TGTGCCATCAGTGAGTTTCTAGGGCAGCGAGAGACCCAGTACTTC | CAISEFLGQRETQYF
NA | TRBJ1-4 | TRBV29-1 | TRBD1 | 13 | TGCAGCGTTGCAGGGGACAGGGGGGGTAAACTGTTTTTT | CSVAGDRGGKLFF
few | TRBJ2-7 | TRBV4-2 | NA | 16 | TGTGCCAGCAGCCAACGAAGGGACTCGAGCTCCTACGAGCAGTACTTC | CASSQRRDSSSYEQYF
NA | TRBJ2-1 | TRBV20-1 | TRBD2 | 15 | TGCAGTGCTAGACCCCTGACTAGCGGGGGCTATGAGCAGTTCTTC | CSARPLTSGGYEQFF
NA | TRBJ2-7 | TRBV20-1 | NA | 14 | TGCAGTGCTAGGATGGGAAAGGGGGTGTACGAGCAGTACTTC | CSARMGKGVYEQYF
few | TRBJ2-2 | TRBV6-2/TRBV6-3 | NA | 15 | TGTGCCAGCAGTTATCACAACACCAACACCGGGGAGCTGTTTTTT | CASSYHNTNTGELFF
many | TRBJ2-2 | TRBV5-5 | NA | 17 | TGTGCCAGCAGCTTGGTCAGCGGACGCCTTTTTGGCGGGGAGCTGTTTTTT | CASSLVSGRLFGGELFF
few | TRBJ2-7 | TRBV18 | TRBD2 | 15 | TGTGCCAGCAGCCCGCCGGCTAGCGGCTCCTACGAGCAGTACTTC | CASSPPASGSYEQYF
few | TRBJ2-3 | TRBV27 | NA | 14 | TGTGCCAGCAGGTCTGGGCTCGCCACAGATACGCAGTATTTT | CASRSGLATDTQYF